The 32 T cell receptor delta chains reported below all come from one sample, sequenced in a study of gamma-delta T cells after stem cell transplantation. TCRdb processed the RT-PCR reads again with the CATT caller. The sample holds under 2,500 delta-chain clones; 40% to 50% are singletons and the top ten take 20% to 25%. The sequenced sample consisted of gamma-delta T cells. All receptors come from a human donor. It is not recorded whose cells these are; they may come from a transplant donor.

Judged by abundance, this clone is large. The chain carries TRDV2 and TRDJ1; D is perhaps TRDD3 (5 bases). Trimming pared 4 bases from V and 3 bases from J, leaving 17 bases between. This CDR3 spans 15 amino acids. Per the germline V gene, CDR1 is GEAIGNYY and CDR2 is EKD. The CDR3 DNA sequence: TGTGCCTGTGATGGGATCACGGCGGCCGCCGATAAACTCATCTTT. This sequence encodes CACDGITAAADKLIF.

V gene TRDV2 combines with J gene TRDJ1; 8 positions match TRDD3. The CDR3 totals 18 residues. The V gene end was trimmed by 1 base and the J gene end by 2 bases; junction bases not matched to a gene: 14. CDR1 GEAIGNYY and CDR2 EKD come from the germline V gene. The CDR3: CACDTLTAWGTHTDKLIF. The CDR3 coding sequence is TGTGCCTGTGACACTCTAACAGCCTGGGGGACGCATACCGATAAACTCATCTTT.

In the case of this clone: This same CDR3 is encoded by further DNA sequences in the sample. The DNA for the CDR3 is TGTGCCTGTGACACACTACTGGGGGATACCCACACCGATAAACTCATCTTT. Residues: CACDTLLGDTHTDKLIF. The chain uses TRDV2 and TRDJ1; 12 bases agree with TRDD3. The J segment lost 0 bases and the V segment lost 1 base, leaving 5 bases of the junction unmatched. Looked up from germline, CDR1 is GEAIGNYY and CDR2 is EKD. The length of the CDR3 is 17 residues.

The rearrangement joins TRDV2 to TRDJ3, with TRDD3 matching over 11 bases. This CDR3 region has 19 residues. The germline CDR1 and CDR2 sequences are GEAIGNYY and EKD. The trim removed 3 bases at V and 3 bases at J, leaving 9 bases unmatched. The CDR3 is CACDRLMGDTGWDTRQMFF. CDR3 nucleotides: TGTGCCTGTGACCGTCTAATGGGGGATACGGGCTGGGACACCCGACAGATGTTTTTC.

This clone was observed a few times. The chain couples TRDV2 to TRDJ1; 10 bases map to TRDD3. The germline V gene has CDR1 GEAIGNYY and CDR2 EKD. This CDR3 has 17 amino acids. J lost 2 bases, V lost 3 bases, and 11 bases had no gene match. Here the CDR3 DNA reads TGTGCCTGTGACTCCCTTACTGGGGGATTAAATACCGATAAACTCATCTTT. This gives the protein CACDSLTGGLNTDKLIF.

About this clone itself: This clone may be a read error of a much larger clone one base away. This specimen includes other DNA sequences encoding the same CDR3. V is TRDV2 and J is TRDJ1; TRDD3 matches at 12 bases. Germline V lookup: CDR1 GEAIGNYY, CDR2 EKD. V lost 1 base and J lost 0; bases outside the gene matches: 14. This CDR3 has 20 residues. The CDR3 sequence: CACDTLRPGGYDRDTDKLIF. For the CDR3, the DNA is TGTGCCTGTGACACTCTACGGCCTGGGGGATACGATCGTGACACCGATAAACTCATCTTT.

The chain has TRDV2 and TRDJ1; 11 bases map to TRDD3. V was clipped by 3 bases and J by 2 bases; unmatched bases: 7. Germline CDR1 and CDR2: GEAIGNYY and EKD. CDR3 length: 16 amino acids. The DNA for the CDR3 is TGTGCCTGTGACTTACTGGGGGATAAGGGAACCGATAAACTCATCTTT. It is translated as CACDLLGDKGTDKLIF.

In the case of this clone: A far bigger clonotype differs at one base, so this is likely a read error. In the same sample, other DNA sequences code for this CDR3. CDR3 DNA sequence: TGTGCCTGTGACAACCTTCTACTAGGGGGATCGGCCGATAAACTCATCTTT. Translating gives CACDNLLLGGSADKLIF. The V and J genes are TRDV2 and TRDJ1; TRDD3 matches 7 bases. The CDR3 totals 17 residues. CDR1 is GEAIGNYY, CDR2 EKD, per germline. The V segment lost 2 bases and the J segment 3 bases; nucleotides outside the gene matches: 14.

The chain couples TRDV2 to TRDJ1; TRDD2 matches at 7 bases. The CDR3 runs 20 residues. After removal of 0 bases from V and 10 bases from J, the junction contained 28 bases not matched to a gene. The germline CDR1 and CDR2 sequences are GEAIGNYY and EKD. The CDR3 DNA reads TGTGCCTGTGACACCGTGGGTATTCCTACTACCTTTGGTGGAGACTATACACTCATCTTT. It translates to CACDTVGIPTTFGGDYTLIF.

The V gene is TRDV2, the J gene TRDJ1; possibly TRDD3 for D (5 bases). V lost 0 bases, J lost 0 bases, and 10 bases lay in between. Looked up from germline, CDR1 is GEAIGNYY and CDR2 is EKD. This CDR3 has 15 residues. CDR3 in amino acids: CACDTLWGNTDKLIF. The DNA of the CDR3 is TGTGCCTGTGACACCCTTTGGGGCAACACCGATAAACTCATCTTT.

This clone was seen just once. A read error may produce the germline difference seen at one junction end. The V gene is TRDV2, the J gene TRDJ2; D gene unclear. CDR1 is GEAIGNYY, CDR2 EKD, per germline. This CDR3 comprises 14 residues. CDR3 DNA: TGTGCCTGTGACCGTGTACAATCGACAGCACAACTATTCTTT. It specifies CACDRVQSTAQLFF.

Comment on this clone: A much larger clonotype is one base distant, so this may be a read error. The chain combines TRDV2 with TRDJ3, with D perhaps matching TRDD3 (5 bases). CDR1 and CDR2 (germline): GEAIGNYY, EKD. The CDR3 totals 17 residues. The CDR3 protein is CACDRISGSWDTRHMFF. For the CDR3, the DNA is TGTGCCTGTGACCGTATCAGCGGGTCCTGGGACACCCGACATATGTTTTTC.

This clone occurred once. The chain is built from TRDV2 and TRDJ1, with 10 bases lining up with TRDD3. The ends lost 3 bases at V and 1 base at J; junction bases unmatched: 13. Germline V gene data show CDR1 as GEAIGNYY and CDR2 as EKD. The CDR3 runs 18 residues. In DNA, the CDR3 is TGTGCCTGTGACCCCGTGGGGGATACAGAGGTAAGCACCGATAAACTCATCTTT. This sequence encodes CACDPVGDTEVSTDKLIF.

Of note for this clone: A far larger clone is just one base off, so this is likely a read error. The sample holds other DNA sequences that translate to the same CDR3. The chain has TRDV2 and TRDJ3, with TRDD3 as a possible D gene (6 bases). The CDR3 consists of 18 residues. Germline CDR1 reads GEAIGNYY; CDR2 reads EKD. DNA for the CDR3: TGTGCCTGCGACACCGGCTGGGGAAGCTCCTGGGACACCCGACAGATGTTTTTC. Residues: CACDTGWGSSWDTRQMFF.

This clone was detected once. The rearrangement links TRDV3 to TRDJ1; TRDD3 aligns across 7 bases. The ends lost 2 bases at V and 3 bases at J; junction bases unmatched: 21. The CDR3 totals 18 residues. The germline gives CDR1 TVYSNPD, CDR2 GDNSRS (reference sequence). The CDR3 region has the DNA TGTGCCTTTCCCGGTTGCGAACTGGGGACCCTTTGGGCCGATAAACTCATCTTT. This gives the protein CAFPGCELGTLWADKLIF. Drawing the rest from reference TRDV3 and TRDJ1, the complete variable domain is CDKVTQSSPDQTVASGSEVVLLCTYDTVYSNPDLFWYRIRPDYSFQFVFYGDNSRSEGADFTQGRFSVKHILTQKAFHLVISPVRTEDSATYYCAFPGCELGTLWADKLIFGKGTRVTVEP.

This clone was seen only a few times. The chain carries TRDV2 and TRDJ1; 10 bases agree with TRDD3. The ends lost 0 bases at V and 0 bases at J; junction bases unmatched: 15. Looked up from germline, CDR1 is GEAIGNYY and CDR2 is EKD. The CDR3 spans 20 residues. DNA of the CDR3: TGTGCCTGTGACACCGTACTACTGGGGGATTCGTATGGGGACACCGATAAACTCATCTTT. Translation gives CACDTVLLGDSYGDTDKLIF.

This clone was seen a handful of times. The J gene is TRDJ1, the V gene TRDV2; 13 bases are a match to TRDD3. The germline gives CDR1 GEAIGNYY, CDR2 EKD. The CDR3 is 18 amino acids. The ends lost 2 bases at V and 1 base at J; junction bases unmatched: 9. CDR3 protein: CACDITPYWGIRTDKLIF. Here the CDR3 DNA reads TGTGCCTGTGACATCACCCCCTACTGGGGGATACGCACCGATAAACTCATCTTT.

The CDR3 here is CACDALKTQKYTDKLIF. In DNA, the CDR3 is TGTGCCTGTGACGCCCTAAAAACTCAAAAGTACACCGATAAACTCATCTTT. This chain joins TRDV2 and TRDJ1; D is undetermined. V lost 3 bases to trimming and J lost 0 bases, with 19 bases between them. The germline gives CDR1 GEAIGNYY, CDR2 EKD. The CDR3 is made up of 17 amino acids.

With regard to this clone: This likely traces to a read error, being one base from a far larger clone. The CDR3 coding sequence is TGTGCCTGTGAGACGTTGTACTCAGCCGGCGATAAACTCATCTTT. Residues: CACETLYSAGDKLIF. The chain uses TRDV2 and TRDJ1; D is uncertain. CDR3 size: 15 residues. In germline, CDR1 is GEAIGNYY, CDR2 EKD. The germline V and J ends were trimmed by 4 bases and 4 bases, with 18 bases remaining between them.

This clone has only a few counts. Since a far larger clone is one base different, this is likely a read error. This chain joins TRDV2 and TRDJ1; a possible D gene is TRDD3 (5 bases). V was trimmed by 1 base and J by 6 bases, leaving 23 bases between them. The V gene's germline CDR1 is GEAIGNYY and CDR2 EKD. This CDR3 is built from 17 residues. Written as DNA, the CDR3 is TGTGCCTGTGACACTCTGGGACATACCCGACGGACCAATAAACTCATCTTT. This codes for CACDTLGHTRRTNKLIF.

Within the sample, this clone is large. The identical CDR3 is also encoded by other nucleotide sequences in the sample. V gene TRDV2 combines with J gene TRDJ3; 11 bases are a match to TRDD3. The CDR3 runs to 20 residues. V lost 1 base, J lost 0 bases, and 7 bases stayed unmatched. The germline V gene encodes CDR1 GEAIGNYY and CDR2 EKD. CDR3 residues: CACDTLGDTQSSWDTRQMFF. DNA of the CDR3: TGTGCCTGTGACACGCTGGGGGATACCCAAAGCTCCTGGGACACCCGACAGATGTTTTTC.

Regarding this clone: It differs at one base from a far larger clone, so likely a read error. The chain is built from TRDV2 and TRDJ1, with D perhaps matching TRDD3 (5 bases). The length of the CDR3 is 17 residues. Germline V lookup: CDR1 GEAIGNYY, CDR2 EKD. The CDR3 here is CARDTLGHTRRTDKLIF. In nucleotides, the CDR3 is TGTGCCCGTGACACTCTGGGACATACCCGACGGACCGATAAACTCATCTTT.

Turning to this clone: A junction boundary mismatches the germline segment, possibly from a read error. The chain carries TRDV2 and TRDJ3; D is perhaps TRDD3 (6 bases). The CDR3 contains 18 residues. The germline V gene has CDR1 GEAIGNYY and CDR2 EKD. DNA of the CDR3: TGTGCCTGTGACTTGGTGGGGGCGAGCTCCTGGGACACCCGACAGACGTTTTTC. This gives the protein CACDLVGASSWDTRQTFF.

In its sample, this clone was seen once. A much larger clone lies a single base off, so this may be a read error. Distinct nucleotide sequences in the sample also encode this CDR3. The chain combines TRDV2 with TRDJ1; no reliable D call. Germline CDR1 GEAIGNYY, CDR2 EKD. This CDR3 spans 17 amino acids. The CDR3 DNA reads as TGTGCCTGTGACTCCCTAAAAAATCAAAAGTACACCGATAAACTCATCTTC. Translating it yields CACDSLKNQKYTDKLIF.

This clone was observed a few times. The V call is TRDV2, the J call TRDJ1; 7 positions match TRDD3. J was trimmed by 10 bases and V by 3 bases; bases with no gene match: 13. Germline loops: CDR1 GEAIGNYY, CDR2 EKD. The CDR3 has 14 amino acids. This chain's CDR3 is CACDSLGSAWGLIF. CDR3 coding DNA: TGTGCCTGTGACTCACTGGGGAGTGCGTGGGGACTCATCTTT.

Points on this clone: It differs at one base from a far larger clone, so likely a read error. The identical CDR3 is also encoded by other nucleotide sequences in the sample. This sequence joins TRDV2 and TRDJ1, with 13 bases fitting TRDD3. CDR3 size: 17 residues. Per germline, CDR1 GEAIGNYY and CDR2 EKD. Trimming took 4 bases from V and 2 from J; bases not matched to a gene: 9. CDR3 sequence: CACESLTGGYETDKLIF. In DNA, the CDR3 is TGTGCCTGTGAGTCCCTTACTGGGGGATACGAGACCGATAAACTCATCTTT.

The chain joins TRDV1 to TRDJ1; 11 nucleotides agree with TRDD3. V lost 2 bases and J lost 11; bases outside the gene matches: 13. In germline, CDR1 is TSWWSYY, CDR2 QGS. The CDR3 is 16 amino acids. The CDR3 DNA follows: TGTGCTCTTGGGGAAGGGTCCCCCCTACTGGGGGATATTCTCATCTTT. The encoded protein is CALGEGSPLLGDILIF.

This clone was detected only a few times. One end of the junction is discordant with germline, which a read error may explain. The rearrangement links TRDV2 to TRDJ1; tentative D call: TRDD3 (6 bases). CDR1 GEAIGNYY and CDR2 EKD come from the germline V gene. The CDR3 is made up of 19 amino acids. The CDR3 protein is CACDTVGSSGDSYTDNLIF. The CDR3 DNA reads TGTGCCTGTGACACCGTAGGAAGTTCCGGGGATTCGTACACCGATAACCTCATCTTT.

Concerning this clone itself: Given a much more abundant clone one base away, this may be a read error. The identical CDR3 is also encoded by other nucleotide sequences in the sample. J is TRDJ1 and V is TRDV2; 7 bases map to TRDD3. Trimming removed 3 bases from V and 1 base from J; junction bases left unmatched: 16. CDR1 GEAIGNYY and CDR2 EKD come from the germline V gene. CDR3 size: 18 residues. The CDR3 nucleotides read TGTGCCTGTGACCCCCTCGCAGGGGGATCTCGGAGCACCGATAAACTCATCTTT. As protein: CACDPLAGGSRSTDKLIF.

This rearrangement joins TRDV2 to TRDJ3, with TRDD3 matching 9 bases. CDR1 is GEAIGNYY and CDR2 is EKD in the germline V gene. This CDR3 contains 21 residues. With 0 bases clipped from V and 0 bases from J, the junction kept 11 bases outside the gene matches. CDR3 in amino acids: CACDTNWGTGSSSWDTRQMFF. CDR3 nucleotides: TGTGCCTGTGACACCAACTGGGGGACCGGTTCAAGCTCCTGGGACACCCGACAGATGTTTTTC.

Concerning this clone itself: One end of the junction fails to match germline, which may point to a read error. The CDR3: CARDTVSGGRTGGYSPLLSYTDKLIF. In nucleotides, the CDR3 is TGTGCCCGTGACACCGTCAGCGGGGGCCGTACTGGGGGATACTCCCCTCTGCTGTCGTACACCGATAAACTCATCTTT. This chain connects TRDV2 to TRDJ1; 12 bases line up with TRDD3. In germline, CDR1 is GEAIGNYY, CDR2 EKD. This CDR3 contains 26 residues.

As concerns this clone: A much larger clone is a single base away; this may be a read error. The sample contains more than one DNA sequence encoding this CDR3. The V gene is TRDV2, the J gene TRDJ1, with D perhaps TRDD3 (6 bases). There are 16 residues in the CDR3. The germline V gene encodes CDR1 GEAIGNYY and CDR2 EKD. V shed 0 bases and J shed 0 bases, with 13 bases lying between them. This chain's CDR3 is CACDTVGMAYTDKLIF. The CDR3 DNA reads TGTGCCTGTGACACCGTGGGGATGGCGTACACCGATAAACTCATCTTT.